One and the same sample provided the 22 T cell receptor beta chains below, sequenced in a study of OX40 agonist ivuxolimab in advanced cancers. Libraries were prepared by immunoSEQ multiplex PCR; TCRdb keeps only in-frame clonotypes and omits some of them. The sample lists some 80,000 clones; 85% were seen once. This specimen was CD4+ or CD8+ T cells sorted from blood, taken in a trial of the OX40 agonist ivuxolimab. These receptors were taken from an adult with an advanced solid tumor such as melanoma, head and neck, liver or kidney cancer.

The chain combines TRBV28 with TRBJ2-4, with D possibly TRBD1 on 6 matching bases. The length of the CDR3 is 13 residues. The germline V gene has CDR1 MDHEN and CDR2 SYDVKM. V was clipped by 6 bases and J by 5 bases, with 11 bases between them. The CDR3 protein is CASRDSGENIQYF. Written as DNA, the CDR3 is TGTGCCAGCAGGGACTCAGGGGAAAACATTCAGTACTTC.

CDR3 in DNA: TGTGCCAGCAGCTTGGATCCAGGTGGGGACACCATATATTTT. This gives the protein CASSLDPGGDTIYF. The gene calls are TRBV5-5 and TRBJ1-3; D gene uncertain. Trimming shortened V by 0 bases and J by 8 bases, and 12 bases separated the two germline ends. The CDR3 loop spans 14 amino acids. Germline V gives CDR1 SGHKS, CDR2 YYEKEE (reference sequence).

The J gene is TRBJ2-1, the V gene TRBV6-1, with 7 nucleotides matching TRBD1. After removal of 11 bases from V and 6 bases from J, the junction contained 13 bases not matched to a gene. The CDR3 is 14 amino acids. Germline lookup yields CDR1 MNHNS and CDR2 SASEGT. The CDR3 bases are TGTGCCGGTAGACCAGGGGGTATAGGCAATGAGCAGTTCTTC. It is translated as CAGRPGGIGNEQFF.

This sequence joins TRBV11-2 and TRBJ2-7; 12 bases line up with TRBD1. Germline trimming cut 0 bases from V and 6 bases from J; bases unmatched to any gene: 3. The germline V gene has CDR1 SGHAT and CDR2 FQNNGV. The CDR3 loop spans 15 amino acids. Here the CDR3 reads CASSLEGQGASEQYF. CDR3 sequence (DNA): TGTGCCAGCAGCTTAGAGGGACAGGGGGCGAGCGAGCAGTACTTC.

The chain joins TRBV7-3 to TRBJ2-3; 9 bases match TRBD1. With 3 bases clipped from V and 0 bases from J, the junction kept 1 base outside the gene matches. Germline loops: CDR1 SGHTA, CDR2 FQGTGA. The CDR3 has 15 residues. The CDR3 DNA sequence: TGTGCCAGCAGCTTGACAGGGGGGAGCACAGATACGCAGTATTTT. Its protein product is CASSLTGGSTDTQYF.

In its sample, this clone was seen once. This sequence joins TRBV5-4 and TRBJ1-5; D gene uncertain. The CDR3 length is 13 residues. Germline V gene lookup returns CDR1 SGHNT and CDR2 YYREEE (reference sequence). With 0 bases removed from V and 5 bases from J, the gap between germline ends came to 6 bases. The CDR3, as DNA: TGTGCCAGCAGCTTGGGGAGAGATCAGCCCCAGCATTTT. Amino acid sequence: CASSLGRDQPQHF.

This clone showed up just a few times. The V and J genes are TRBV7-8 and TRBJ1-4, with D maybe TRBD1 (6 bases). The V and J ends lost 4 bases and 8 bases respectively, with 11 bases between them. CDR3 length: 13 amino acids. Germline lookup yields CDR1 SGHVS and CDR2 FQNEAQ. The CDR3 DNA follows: TGTGCCAGCAGCTCAAGGACAGTCGAAAAACTGTTTTTT. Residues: CASSSRTVEKLFF.

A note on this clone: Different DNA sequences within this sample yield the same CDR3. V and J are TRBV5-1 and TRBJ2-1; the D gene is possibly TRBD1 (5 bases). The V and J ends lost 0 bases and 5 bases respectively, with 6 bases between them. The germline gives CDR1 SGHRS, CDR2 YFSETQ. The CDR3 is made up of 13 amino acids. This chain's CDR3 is CASSLGGHNEQFF. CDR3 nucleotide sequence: TGCGCCAGCAGCTTGGGGGGCCACAATGAGCAGTTCTTC. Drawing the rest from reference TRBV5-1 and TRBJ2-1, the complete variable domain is KAGVTQTPRYLIKTRGQQVTLSCSPISGHRSVSWYQQTPGQGLQFLFEYFSETQRNKGNFPGRFSGRQFSNSRSEMNVSTLELGDSALYLCASSLGGHNEQFFGPGTRLTVL.

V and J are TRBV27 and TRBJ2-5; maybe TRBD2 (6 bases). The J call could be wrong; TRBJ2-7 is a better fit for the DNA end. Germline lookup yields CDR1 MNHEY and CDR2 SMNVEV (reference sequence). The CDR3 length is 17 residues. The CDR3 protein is CASSLRGTRTRTYEQYF. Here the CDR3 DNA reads TGTGCCAGCAGTTTACGGGGGACGCGGACACGTACCTACGAGCAGTACTTC.

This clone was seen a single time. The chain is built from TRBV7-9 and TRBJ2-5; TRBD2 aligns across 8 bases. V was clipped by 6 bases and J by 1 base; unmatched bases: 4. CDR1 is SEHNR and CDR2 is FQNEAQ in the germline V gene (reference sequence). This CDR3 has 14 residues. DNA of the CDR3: TGTGCCAGCAGAGCGCGGGGGGCCCAAGAGACCCAGTACTTC. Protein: CASRARGAQETQYF.

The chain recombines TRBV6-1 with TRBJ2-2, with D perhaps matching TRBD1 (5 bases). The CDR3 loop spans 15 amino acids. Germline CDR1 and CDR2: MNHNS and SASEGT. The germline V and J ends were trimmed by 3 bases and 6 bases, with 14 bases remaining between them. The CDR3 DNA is TGTGCCAGCAGTGATGTCTACAGGCGCCCCGGGGAGCTGTTTTTT. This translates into CASSDVYRRPGELFF.

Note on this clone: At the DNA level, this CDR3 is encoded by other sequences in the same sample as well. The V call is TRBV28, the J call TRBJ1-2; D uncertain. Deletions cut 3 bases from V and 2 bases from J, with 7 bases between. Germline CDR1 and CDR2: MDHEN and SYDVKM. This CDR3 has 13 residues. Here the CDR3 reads CASSLPGNYGYTF. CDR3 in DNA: TGTGCCAGCAGTTTGCCCGGAAACTATGGCTACACCTTC.

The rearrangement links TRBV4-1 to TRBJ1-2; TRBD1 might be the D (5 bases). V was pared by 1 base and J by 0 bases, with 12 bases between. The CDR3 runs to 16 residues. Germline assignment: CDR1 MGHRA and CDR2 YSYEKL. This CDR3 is CASSQVRGTTNYGYTF. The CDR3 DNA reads TGCGCCAGCAGCCAAGTAAGGGGTACCACTAACTATGGCTACACCTTC.

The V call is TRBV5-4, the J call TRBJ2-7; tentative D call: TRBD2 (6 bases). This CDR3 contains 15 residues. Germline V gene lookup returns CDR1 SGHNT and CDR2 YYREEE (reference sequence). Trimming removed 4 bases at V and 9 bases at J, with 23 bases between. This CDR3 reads CASSQELGMGRGQYF. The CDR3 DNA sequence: TGTGCCAGCAGCCAAGAATTGGGAATGGGGCGGGGGCAGTACTTC.

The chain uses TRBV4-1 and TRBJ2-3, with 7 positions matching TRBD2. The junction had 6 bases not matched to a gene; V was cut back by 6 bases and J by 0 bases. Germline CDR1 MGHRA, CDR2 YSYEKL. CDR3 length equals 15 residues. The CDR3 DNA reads TGCGCCAGCAGAGCGGGGACCCTTAGCACAGATACGCAGTATTTT. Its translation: CASRAGTLSTDTQYF.

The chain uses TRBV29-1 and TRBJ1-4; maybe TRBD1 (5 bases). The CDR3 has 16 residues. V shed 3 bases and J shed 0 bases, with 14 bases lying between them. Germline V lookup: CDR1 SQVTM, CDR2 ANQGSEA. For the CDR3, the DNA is TGCAGCGTTGATGCCCCGGGACGGCCAACTAATGAAAAACTGTTTTTT. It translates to CSVDAPGRPTNEKLFF.

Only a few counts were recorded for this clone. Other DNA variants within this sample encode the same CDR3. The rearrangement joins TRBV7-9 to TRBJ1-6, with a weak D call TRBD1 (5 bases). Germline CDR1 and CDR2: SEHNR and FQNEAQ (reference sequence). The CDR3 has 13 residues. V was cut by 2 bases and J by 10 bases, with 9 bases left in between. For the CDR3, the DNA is TGTGCCAGCAGCTTACAGGGCAACTCACCCCTCCACTTT. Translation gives CASSLQGNSPLHF.

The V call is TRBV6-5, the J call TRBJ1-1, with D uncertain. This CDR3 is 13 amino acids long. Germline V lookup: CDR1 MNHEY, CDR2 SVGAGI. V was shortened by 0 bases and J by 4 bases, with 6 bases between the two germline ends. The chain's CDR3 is CASSYSTGTEAFF. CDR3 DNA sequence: TGTGCCAGCAGTTACTCTACCGGCACTGAAGCTTTCTTT.

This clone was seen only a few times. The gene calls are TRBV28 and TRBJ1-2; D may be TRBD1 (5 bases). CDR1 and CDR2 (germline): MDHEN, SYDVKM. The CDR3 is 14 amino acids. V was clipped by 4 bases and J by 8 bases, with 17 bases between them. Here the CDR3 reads CASSSYVRGEGYTF. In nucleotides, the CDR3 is TGTGCCAGCAGTTCCTATGTCCGGGGGGAAGGCTACACCTTC.

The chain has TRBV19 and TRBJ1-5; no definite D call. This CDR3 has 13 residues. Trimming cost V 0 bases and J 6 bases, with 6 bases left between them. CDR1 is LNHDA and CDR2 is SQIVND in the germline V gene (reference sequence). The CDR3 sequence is CASSIDYVQPQHF. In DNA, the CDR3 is TGTGCCAGTAGTATAGACTACGTTCAGCCCCAGCATTTT.

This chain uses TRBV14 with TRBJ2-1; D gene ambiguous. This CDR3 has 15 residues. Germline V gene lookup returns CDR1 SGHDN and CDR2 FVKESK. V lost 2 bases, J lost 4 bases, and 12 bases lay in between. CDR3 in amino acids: CASSQLQNYYNEQFF. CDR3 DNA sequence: TGTGCCAGCAGCCAATTACAGAACTATTACAATGAGCAGTTCTTC.

CDR3 amino acids: CASSLGGGASDEQFF. CDR3 nucleotides: TGTGCCAGCAGCTTGGGCGGGGGGGCCAGCGATGAGCAGTTCTTC. The J gene is TRBJ2-1, the V gene TRBV5-4; 9 bases map to TRBD2. The V and J ends lost 0 bases and 8 bases, in that order; junction bases with no gene match: 6. In germline, CDR1 is SGHNT, CDR2 YYREEE (reference sequence). There are 15 residues in the CDR3.